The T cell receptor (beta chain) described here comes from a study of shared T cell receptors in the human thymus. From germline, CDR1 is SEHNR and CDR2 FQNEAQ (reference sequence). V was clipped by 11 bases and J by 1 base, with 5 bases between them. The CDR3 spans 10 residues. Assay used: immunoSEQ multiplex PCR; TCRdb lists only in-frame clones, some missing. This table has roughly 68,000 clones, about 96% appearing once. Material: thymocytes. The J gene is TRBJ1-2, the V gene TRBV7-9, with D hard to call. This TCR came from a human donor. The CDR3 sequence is CAPLNYGYTF. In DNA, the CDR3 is TGTGCCCCCCTTAACTATGGCTACACCTTC.